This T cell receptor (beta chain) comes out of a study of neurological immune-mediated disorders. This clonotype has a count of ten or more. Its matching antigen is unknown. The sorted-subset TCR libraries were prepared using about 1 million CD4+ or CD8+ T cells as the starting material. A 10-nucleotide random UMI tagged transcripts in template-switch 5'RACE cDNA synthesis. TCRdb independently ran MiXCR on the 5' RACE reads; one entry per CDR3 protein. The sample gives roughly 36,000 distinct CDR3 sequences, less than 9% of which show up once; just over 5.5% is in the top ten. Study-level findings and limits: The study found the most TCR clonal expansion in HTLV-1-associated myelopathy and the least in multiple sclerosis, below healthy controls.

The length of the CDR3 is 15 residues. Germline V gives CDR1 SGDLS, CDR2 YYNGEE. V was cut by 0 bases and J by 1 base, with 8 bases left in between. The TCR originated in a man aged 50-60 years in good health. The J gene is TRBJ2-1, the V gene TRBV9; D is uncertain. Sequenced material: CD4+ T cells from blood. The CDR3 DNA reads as TGTGCCAGCAGCGTAGGTGGAGCGTCCTACAATGAGCAGTTCTTC. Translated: CASSVGGASYNEQFF.